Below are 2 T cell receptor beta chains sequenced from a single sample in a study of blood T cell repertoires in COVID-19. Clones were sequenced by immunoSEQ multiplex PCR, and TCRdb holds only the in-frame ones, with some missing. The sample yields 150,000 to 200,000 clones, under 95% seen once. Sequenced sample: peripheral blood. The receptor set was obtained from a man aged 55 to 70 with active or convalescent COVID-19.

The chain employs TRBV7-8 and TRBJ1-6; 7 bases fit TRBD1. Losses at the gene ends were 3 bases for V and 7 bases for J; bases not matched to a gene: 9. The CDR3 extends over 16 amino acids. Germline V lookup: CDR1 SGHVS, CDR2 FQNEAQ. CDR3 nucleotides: TGTGCCAGCAGCTTCCCCCAGGGACAGAAAAATTCACCCCTCCACTTT. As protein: CASSFPQGQKNSPLHF.

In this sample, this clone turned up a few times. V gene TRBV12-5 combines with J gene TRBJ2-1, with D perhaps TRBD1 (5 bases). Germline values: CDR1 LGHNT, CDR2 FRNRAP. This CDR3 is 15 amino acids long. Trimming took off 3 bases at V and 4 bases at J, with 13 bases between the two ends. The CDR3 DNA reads TGTGCTAGTGGTTTACAAGGGGCAGGTTACAATGAGCAGTTCTTC. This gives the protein CASGLQGAGYNEQFF.